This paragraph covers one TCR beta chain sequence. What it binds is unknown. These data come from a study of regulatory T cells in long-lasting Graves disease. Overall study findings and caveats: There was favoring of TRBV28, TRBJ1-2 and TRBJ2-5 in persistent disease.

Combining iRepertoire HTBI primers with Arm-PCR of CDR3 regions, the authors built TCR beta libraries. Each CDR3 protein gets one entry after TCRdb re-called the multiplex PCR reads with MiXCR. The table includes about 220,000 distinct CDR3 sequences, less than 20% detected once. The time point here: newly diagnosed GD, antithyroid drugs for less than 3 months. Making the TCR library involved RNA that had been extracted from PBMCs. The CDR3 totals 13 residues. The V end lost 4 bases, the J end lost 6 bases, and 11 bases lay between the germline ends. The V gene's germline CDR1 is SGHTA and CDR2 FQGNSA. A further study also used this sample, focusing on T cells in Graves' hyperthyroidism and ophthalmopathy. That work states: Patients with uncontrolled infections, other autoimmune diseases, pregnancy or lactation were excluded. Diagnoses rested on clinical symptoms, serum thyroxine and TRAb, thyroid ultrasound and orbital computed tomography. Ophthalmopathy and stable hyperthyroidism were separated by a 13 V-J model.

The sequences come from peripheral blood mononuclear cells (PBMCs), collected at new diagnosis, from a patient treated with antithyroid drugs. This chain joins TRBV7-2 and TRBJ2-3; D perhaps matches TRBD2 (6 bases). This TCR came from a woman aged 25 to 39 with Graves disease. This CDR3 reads CASSSPSADTQYF. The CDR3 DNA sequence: TGTGCCAGCAGCTCCCCTAGCGCCGATACGCAGTATTTT.